This T cell receptor (beta chain) was sequenced in a study of breast tumors, draining lymph nodes, adjacent tissues. The study, taken as a whole, reports: Findings are consistent with lymph node origin and intratumoral expansion of most tumor T cells. Tumor TCR diversity was below lymph nodes but above nontumor tissue. Luminal-like breast cancer showed significantly greater tumor-nontumor repertoire similarity than basal-like breast cancer did.

TCRdb reanalysed the multiplex PCR reads using MiXCR and keeps one entry per CDR3 protein. This table has about 53,000 distinct CDR3 sequences, 42% appearing once. With 4 bases removed from V and 0 bases from J, the gap between germline ends came to 10 bases. The length of the CDR3 is 15 residues. CDR1 is SEHNR and CDR2 is FQNEAQ in the germline V gene (reference sequence). This clonotype was counted many times. What it binds is unknown. The V gene is TRBV7-9, the J gene TRBJ2-1, with D perhaps TRBD2 (5 bases). The TCR originated in a female donor with breast cancer. Some clones in this sample may be carry-over from other donors' samples. Specimen: breast tumor tissue. In DNA form, the CDR3 reads TGTGCCAGCAGCTATGGGAGAAGCTCCTACAATGAGCAGTTCTTC. This encodes CASSYGRSSYNEQFF.